Presented here are 31 T cell receptor beta chains from one specimen sequenced in a study of blood T cells in healthy people across ages. With a J-beta primer mix and a sample-barcoded 5' primer, a second PCR ran about 7 to 12 cycles. TCRdb reprocessed the 5' RACE reads via MiXCR and lists one record per CDR3 protein. The data show roughly 1,700,000 distinct CDR3 sequences, over 25% seen once. The source material was blood. These receptors originate from a woman in her twenties or thirties in good health.

The CDR3 DNA reads as TGTGCCAGCAGGTTTCAGAGGGACACTGAAGCTTTCTTT. The encoded protein is CASRFQRDTEAFF. The gene calls are TRBV12-3 or TRBV12-4 and TRBJ1-1; no clear D gene. The CDR3 spans 13 residues. V was shortened by 6 bases and J by 3 bases, with 11 bases between the two germline ends.

The chain is built from TRBV6-1 and TRBJ1-3; D gene ambiguous. V lost 6 bases, J lost 0 bases, and 18 bases lay in between. Germline assignment: CDR1 MNHNS and CDR2 SASEGT. The CDR3 consists of 17 residues. The CDR3 protein is CASSRSPALSSGNTIYF. The CDR3 region has the DNA TGTGCCAGCAGCCGGAGTCCGGCTCTAAGCTCTGGAAACACCATATATTTT.

The J gene is TRBJ2-7, the V gene TRBV4-3; D is unresolved. CDR3 size: 16 residues. Per germline, CDR1 LGHNA and CDR2 YSLEER. Trimming took 0 bases from V and 2 from J, leaving 14 bases between them. CDR3 sequence: CASSQDLAGPPYEQYF. The DNA of the CDR3 is TGCGCCAGCAGCCAAGATCTGGCAGGCCCTCCCTACGAGCAGTACTTC.

To note about this clonotype: A read error is possible here, since a much larger clone lies one base away. It is likely a read error, because the conserved phenylalanine at the end of the CDR3 is missing. This chain uses TRBV7-9 with TRBJ2-3; the D gene could be TRBD1 or TRBD2 (5 bases each). Trimming took 3 bases from V and 5 from J, leaving 12 bases between them. This CDR3 region has 14 residues. CDR1 and CDR2 (germline): SEHNR, FQNEAQ (reference sequence). The CDR3: CASSFEGRLDTQYV. CDR3 nucleotide sequence: TGTGCCAGCAGCTTCGAGGGACGGCTAGATACGCAGTATGTT.

The chain uses TRBV20-1 and TRBJ1-1; D is ambiguous. CDR3 length equals 15 residues. Germline CDR1 and CDR2: DFQATT and SNEGSKA (reference sequence). V was clipped by 3 bases and J by 0 bases, with 14 bases between them. The chain's CDR3 is CSARNRGRVNTEAFF. The CDR3 DNA sequence: TGCAGTGCTAGGAACCGCGGGAGGGTGAACACTGAAGCTTTCTTT.

The chain uses TRBV5-6 and TRBJ1-1; D is unresolved. Trimming took off 5 bases at V and 1 base at J, with 9 bases between the two ends. The CDR3 spans 13 residues. Per germline, CDR1 SGHDT and CDR2 YYEEEE. The CDR3 region is CASSDIRNTEAFF. In DNA form, the CDR3 reads TGTGCCAGCAGTGACATACGGAACACTGAAGCTTTCTTT.

The genes are TRBV6-1 and TRBJ1-6, with a tentative D call TRBD1 (5 bases). This CDR3 has 14 amino acids. The V end was cut by 1 base, the J end by 11 bases, with 12 bases between. CDR1 is MNHNS and CDR2 is SASEGT in the germline V gene. The CDR3 DNA reads as TGTGCCAGCAGTGAAGATGGGGGGACTCCACCCCTCCACTTT. The encoded protein is CASSEDGGTPPLHF.

This clonotype has more than one count but fewer than ten. The chain's CDR3 is CASTAGNVNTGELFF. CDR3 nucleotide sequence: TGTGCCAGCACAGCGGGGAACGTGAACACCGGGGAGCTGTTTTTT. J is TRBJ2-2 and V is TRBV6-1; 7 bases agree with TRBD2. The V and J ends lost 7 bases and 1 base, in that order; junction bases with no gene match: 6. The CDR3 length is 15 residues. Germline loops: CDR1 MNHNS, CDR2 SASEGT.

This clonotype was counted only a few times. The chain combines TRBV5-5 with TRBJ1-2; D possibly corresponds to TRBD1 (6 bases). This CDR3 comprises 15 residues. Trimming removed 5 bases at V and 5 bases at J, with 19 bases between. Germline CDR1 is SGHKS and CDR2 is YYEKEE (reference sequence). The CDR3 loop reads CASSSGPGAQYGYTF. The DNA for the CDR3 is TGTGCCAGCAGTTCCGGGCCGGGGGCGCAATATGGCTACACCTTC. Full variable domain (missing parts from reference TRBV5-5 and TRBJ1-2): DAGVTQSPTHLIKTRGQQVTLRCSPISGHKSVSWYQQVLGQGPQFIFQYYEKEERGRGNFPDRFSARQFPNYSSELNVNALLLGDSALYLCASSSGPGAQYGYTFGSGTRLTVV.

Note on this clonotype: Likely a read error: the CDR3 ends without its conserved phenylalanine or tryptophan. The limits of the CDR3 on the DNA are not certain, so only TCRdb's listed CDR3 is given. The chain couples TRBV21-1 to TRBJ2-4; the table names TRBD1, a call not compared with the DNA. TRBV21-1 is labeled a pseudogene. The CDR3 region is 17 residues in length, termini included. The CDR3 sequence: CASSPRATGGRGNIQYL.

Regarding this clonotype: At one of its ends the junction is not consistent with the germline gene, which may arise from a read error. The J gene is TRBJ2-1, the V gene TRBV7-2, with D possibly being TRBD2 (6 bases). This CDR3 is 16 amino acids long. Germline V CDR1 and CDR2: SGHTA, FQGNSA. In DNA form, the CDR3 reads TGTGCCGGCAGCATCACCGGGACTGCTTCCTACAATGAGCAGTTCTTC. Its translation: CAGSITGTASYNEQFF.

This clonotype was seen at least ten times. The V and J genes are TRBV6-6 and TRBJ2-7; TRBD1 is a possible D gene (6 bases). Looked up from germline, CDR1 is MNHNY and CDR2 is SVGAGI (reference sequence). This CDR3 contains 13 residues. The germline V and J ends were trimmed by 7 bases and 3 bases, with 13 bases remaining between them. CDR3 residues: CASTTGQYYEQYF. The CDR3 DNA reads as TGTGCCAGCACGACCGGACAGTACTACGAGCAGTACTTC.

This clonotype was seen a few times. The gene calls are TRBV21-1 and TRBJ2-7; TRBD1, the table's D call, was not compared with the DNA. Gene TRBJ2-5 matches the end of the DNA better, so the J call may be wrong. TRBV21-1 is a documented pseudogene. The CDR3 loop spans 17 amino acids. CDR3 nucleotides: TGTGCCAGCAGCAAAGCAGGACAGGGACGGTGGGTGAAGACCCAGTACTTC. Its translation: CASSKAGQGRWVKTQYF.

The V call is TRBV6-2 or TRBV6-3, the J call TRBJ2-1, with TRBD2 as a possible D gene (6 bases). Germline assignment: CDR1 MNHEY and CDR2 SVGEGT. The CDR3 is made up of 14 amino acids. V lost 8 bases to trimming and J lost 6 bases, with 17 bases between them. DNA of the CDR3: TGTGCCAGCCAACGGGGGAGATACGTCAATGAGCAGTTCTTC. Translation gives CASQRGRYVNEQFF.

The chain employs TRBV20-1 and TRBJ2-2; D uncertain. The CDR3 is 13 residues long. Germline CDR1 reads DFQATT; CDR2 reads SNEGSKA (reference sequence). V was clipped by 2 bases and J by 5 bases, with 9 bases between them. The CDR3 loop is CSARRSQTGELFF. CDR3 bases: TGCAGTGCTAGAAGGTCGCAAACCGGGGAGCTGTTTTTT.

In this sample, this clonotype turned up a few times. This rearrangement joins TRBV20-1 to TRBJ1-4; D might be TRBD1 (6 bases). The CDR3 has 14 residues. The ends were cut back, 5 bases at V and 4 bases at J, with 14 bases in the middle. The germline gives CDR1 DFQATT, CDR2 SNEGSKA (reference sequence). CDR3 DNA: TGCAGTGCTTTCCGGACAGCACTTAATGAAAAACTGTTTTTT. It is translated as CSAFRTALNEKLFF.

A note on this clonotype: A much larger clone is a single base away; this may be a read error. The rearrangement uses TRBV10-3 and TRBJ1-2; 9 nucleotides match TRBD1. In germline, CDR1 is ENHRY, CDR2 SYGVKD. The trim removed 4 bases at V and 3 bases at J, leaving 12 bases unmatched. CDR3 length: 17 residues. CDR3 nucleotide sequence: TGTGCCATCAGTGGGTCTTCCTTACAGGGGGCCTACTATGGCTACACCTTC. This encodes CAISGSSLQGAYYGYTF.

The rearrangement uses TRBV7-9 and TRBJ2-2; D is unclear. V was cut by 3 bases and J by 3 bases, with 8 bases left in between. From germline, CDR1 is SEHNR and CDR2 FQNEAQ (reference sequence). The CDR3 contains 14 residues. The CDR3 loop is CASSFYADTGELFF. The CDR3 DNA is TGTGCCAGCAGCTTTTATGCGGACACCGGGGAGCTGTTTTTT.

Points on this clonotype: This may come from a read error, since a much larger clone is one base off. J is TRBJ2-7 and V is TRBV6-2 or TRBV6-3, with TRBD2 matching 7 bases. Germline V gene lookup returns CDR1 MNHEY and CDR2 SVGEGT. This CDR3 region has 16 residues. With V trimmed by 6 bases and J by 0 bases, 11 bases remained unmatched. This CDR3 is CASSDPGGRSSYEQYF. DNA for the CDR3: TGTGCCAGCAGCGACCCGGGAGGCCGAAGCTCCTACGAGCAGTACTTC.

This clonotype was observed many times. CDR3 nucleotides: TGCGCCAGCAGCTTGGTGGGGACAGGGGCCGCAGAGCAGTACTTC. Protein: CASSLVGTGAAEQYF. The chain has TRBV5-1 and TRBJ2-7, with 10 bases fitting TRBD1. Per germline, CDR1 SGHRS and CDR2 YFSETQ. V shed 0 bases, J shed 7 bases, and the junction held 7 bases outside the gene matches. This CDR3 comprises 15 residues.

V is TRBV7-2 and J is TRBJ2-7; 7 bases fit TRBD2. Germline CDR1 SGHTA, CDR2 FQGNSA. The J segment lost 4 bases and the V segment lost 1 base, leaving 7 bases of the junction unmatched. This CDR3 spans 15 amino acids. The chain's CDR3 is CASSLGWSSGYEQYF. CDR3 nucleotides: TGTGCCAGCAGCTTAGGATGGTCTAGCGGATACGAGCAGTACTTC.

The chain joins TRBV11-2 to TRBJ2-1, with 8 nucleotides matching TRBD1. Germline V gene sequence: CDR1 SGHAT, CDR2 FQNNGV. The CDR3 loop spans 16 amino acids. V was clipped by 4 bases and J by 7 bases; unmatched bases: 12. Here the CDR3 reads CASSSGGGTARNEQFF. Written as DNA, the CDR3 is TGTGCCAGCAGCTCAGGGGGCGGGACCGCCAGGAATGAGCAGTTCTTC.

The chain links TRBV20-1 to TRBJ2-1; TRBD2 aligns across 9 bases. The germline V gene encodes CDR1 DFQATT and CDR2 SNEGSKA (reference sequence). CDR3 size: 13 residues. CDR3 DNA: TGCAGCCCGAAAGCGGGGGGAAGCAATGAGCAGTTCTTC. Residues: CSPKAGGSNEQFF.

Many counts were recorded for this clonotype. The V and J genes are TRBV6-5 and TRBJ1-2; D is perhaps TRBD1 (5 bases). CDR1 is MNHEY, CDR2 SVGAGI, per germline. Trimming cost V 6 bases and J 2 bases, with 7 bases left between them. The CDR3 loop spans 12 amino acids. The CDR3 coding sequence is TGTGCCAGCAGCCGGGACAACTATGGCTACACCTTC. This translates into CASSRDNYGYTF.

This clonotype has ten or more counts. The chain has TRBV29-1 and TRBJ2-7; D is unresolved. Germline loops: CDR1 SQVTM, CDR2 ANQGSEA. Between the trimmed V and J ends, which lost 3 bases and 1 base, there was a span of 16 bases. CDR3 length: 15 amino acids. In DNA, the CDR3 is TGCAGCGTTGATGACGGACCACCTATATCCTACGAGCAGTACTTC. Amino acid sequence: CSVDDGPPISYEQYF.

This sequence joins TRBV9 and TRBJ2-1; TRBD2 matches 9 bases. Germline loops: CDR1 SGDLS, CDR2 YYNGEE. Trimming took 0 bases from V and 6 from J; bases not matched to a gene: 7. CDR3 length equals 16 residues. CDR3: CASSVVVVAGVNEQFF. As DNA, the CDR3 is TGTGCCAGCAGCGTAGTTGTGGTAGCGGGAGTCAATGAGCAGTTCTTC.

This clonotype was seen only a few times. At one of its ends the junction is not consistent with the germline gene, which may arise from a read error. This chain links TRBV11-1 with TRBJ2-5, with 8 bases matching TRBD2. The DNA end favors TRBJ2-7, so the J call may be wrong. The length of the CDR3 is 14 residues. Germline assignment: CDR1 SGHAT and CDR2 FQDESV (reference sequence). The CDR3, as DNA: TGTGCCGGCAGAAGTAGGAGCGGGGGCTACGAGCAGTACTTC. Translating it yields CAGRSRSGGYEQYF.

A few counts support this clonotype. The chain links TRBV10-3 to TRBJ2-7, with TRBD2 identical over 11 bases. The CDR3 contains 15 residues. V was clipped by 5 bases and J by 4 bases; unmatched bases: 7. Germline V gene sequence: CDR1 ENHRY, CDR2 SYGVKD. DNA of the CDR3: TGTGCCATCAGTAGCCTAGCGGGAGGAGTTTACGAGCAGTACTTC. It encodes CAISSLAGGVYEQYF.

The chain recombines TRBV3-1 with TRBJ1-2, with D possibly TRBD1 on 5 matching bases. The CDR3 sequence is 14 residues long. Deletions cut 5 bases from V and 7 bases from J, with 17 bases between. Per germline, CDR1 LGHDT and CDR2 YNNKEL (reference sequence). The CDR3 DNA reads as TGTGCCAGCAGCGTCCCGGGGGAATCGCTTGGCTACACCTTC. It specifies CASSVPGESLGYTF. Together with reference TRBV3-1 and TRBJ1-2, the CDR3 gives the full variable domain: DTAVSQTPKYLVTQMGNDKSIKCEQNLGHDTMYWYKQDSKKFLKIMFSYNNKELIINETVPNRFSPKSPDKAHLNLHINSLELGDSAVYFCASSVPGESLGYTFGSGTRLTVV.

This clonotype was detected ten times or more. In nucleotides, the CDR3 is TGTGCCATCCCGGGGCCCTATGGCTACACCTTC. As protein: CAIPGPYGYTF. The rearrangement links TRBV7-9 to TRBJ1-2; D perhaps matches TRBD1 (5 bases). The CDR3 spans 11 residues. Deletions cut 10 bases from V and 4 bases from J, with 10 bases between. Germline CDR1 reads SEHNR; CDR2 reads FQNEAQ (reference sequence).

This clonotype was found once. The gene calls are TRBV27 and TRBJ2-3; 11 bases agree with TRBD2. The CDR3 is 14 amino acids. Germline V gene sequence: CDR1 MNHEY, CDR2 SMNVEV (reference sequence). With 8 bases clipped from V and 6 bases from J, the junction kept 7 bases outside the gene matches. The CDR3 DNA reads TGTGCCAGCGGCCTGGGACTAGCGGTGGATACGCAGTATTTT. Its protein product is CASGLGLAVDTQYF.